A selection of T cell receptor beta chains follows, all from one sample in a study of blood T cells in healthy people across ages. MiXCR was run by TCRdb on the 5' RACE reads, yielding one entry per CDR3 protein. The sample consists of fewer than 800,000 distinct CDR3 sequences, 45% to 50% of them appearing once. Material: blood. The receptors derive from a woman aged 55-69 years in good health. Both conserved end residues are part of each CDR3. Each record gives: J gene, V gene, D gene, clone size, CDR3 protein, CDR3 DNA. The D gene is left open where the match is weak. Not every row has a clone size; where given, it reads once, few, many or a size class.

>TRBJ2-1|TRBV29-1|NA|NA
CSVVGDGLPNEQFF
TGCAGCGTTGTAGGGGACGGCCTACCCAATGAGCAGTTCTTC
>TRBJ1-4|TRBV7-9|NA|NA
CASSLDGGTTNEKLFF
TGTGCCAGCAGCTTGGACGGAGGGACAACTAATGAAAAACTGTTTTTT
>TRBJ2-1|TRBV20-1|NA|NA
CSARAPNYNEQFF
TGCAGTGCTCGGGCGCCAAACTACAATGAGCAGTTCTTC
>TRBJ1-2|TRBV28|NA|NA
CASSLVGGGWGYTF
TGTGCCAGCAGTTTAGTCGGCGGGGGGTGGGGCTACACCTTC
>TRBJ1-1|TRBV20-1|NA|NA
CSARQGANTEAFF
TGCAGTGCTAGGCAAGGGGCGAACACTGAAGCTTTCTTT
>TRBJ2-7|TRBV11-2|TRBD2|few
CASTLAEDYEQYF
TGTGCCAGCACCCTAGCGGAGGACTACGAGCAGTACTTC
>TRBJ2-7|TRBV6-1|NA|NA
CASGRGHSYEQYF
TGTGCCAGCGGCCGGGGCCATTCCTACGAGCAGTACTTC
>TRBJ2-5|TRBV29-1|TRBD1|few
CSGGQKETQYF
TGCAGCGGGGGACAGAAAGAGACCCAGTACTTC
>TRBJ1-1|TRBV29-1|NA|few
CSGRAGNTEAFF
TGCAGCGGCCGGGCAGGGAACACTGAAGCTTTCTTT
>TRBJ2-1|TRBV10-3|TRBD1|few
CAITSGQGRHNEQFF
TGTGCCATCACTTCGGGACAGGGGAGACACAATGAGCAGTTCTTC
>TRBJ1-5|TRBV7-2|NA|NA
CASSHRGRKNQPQHF
TGTGCCAGCAGCCACCGGGGACGGAAAAATCAGCCCCAGCATTTT
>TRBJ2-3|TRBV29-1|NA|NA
CSVEITTGTQYF
TGCAGCGTTGAAATTACAACAGGTACGCAGTATTTT
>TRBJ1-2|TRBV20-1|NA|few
CSAAQGVSGYTF
TGCAGTGCCGCACAGGGAGTAAGTGGCTACACCTTC
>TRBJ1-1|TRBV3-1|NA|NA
CASSHGVGVEAFF
TGTGCCAGCAGCCATGGGGTGGGCGTTGAAGCTTTCTTT
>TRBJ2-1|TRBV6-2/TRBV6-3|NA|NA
CASRGLLGAYEQFF
TGTGCCAGCAGGGGACTTCTCGGGGCCTACGAGCAGTTCTTC
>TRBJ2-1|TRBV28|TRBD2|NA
CASSGAGEGFNEQFF
TGTGCCAGCAGCGGGGCGGGAGAAGGGTTTAATGAGCAGTTCTTC
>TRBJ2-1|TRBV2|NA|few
CASSVRVQGYGNEQFF
TGTGCCAGCAGTGTACGTGTTCAGGGGTATGGTAATGAGCAGTTCTTC
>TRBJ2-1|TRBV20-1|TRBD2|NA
CSARDRIAGGPNEQFF
TGCAGTGCTAGAGATCGGATAGCGGGAGGGCCAAATGAGCAGTTCTTC
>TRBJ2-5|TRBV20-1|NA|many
CSAMYDRVQETQYF
TGCAGTGCTATGTATGATCGGGTACAAGAGACCCAGTACTTC
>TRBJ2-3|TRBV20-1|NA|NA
CSARISVDTQYF
TGCAGTGCTAGGATCTCGGTGGATACGCAGTATTTT
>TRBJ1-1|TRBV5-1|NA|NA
CASSLVFEGTEAFF
TGCGCCAGCAGCTTGGTCTTCGAAGGAACTGAAGCTTTCTTT
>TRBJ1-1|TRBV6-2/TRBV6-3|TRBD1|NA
CASKTYRTGGNTEAFF
TGTGCCAGCAAGACTTACCGGACAGGGGGGAACACTGAAGCTTTCTTT
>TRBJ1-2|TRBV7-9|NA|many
CASSFENYGYTF
TGTGCCAGCAGCTTTGAAAACTATGGCTACACCTTC
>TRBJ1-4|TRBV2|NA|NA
CASSEGGRGKLFF
TGTGCCAGCAGTGAAGGCGGTCGCGGAAAACTGTTTTTT
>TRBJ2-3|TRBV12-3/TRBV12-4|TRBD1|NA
CASSSGQDTQYF
TGTGCCAGCAGTTCGGGACAGGATACGCAGTATTTT
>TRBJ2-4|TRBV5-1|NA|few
CASSLEPIGDIQYF
TGCGCCAGCAGCTTGGAGCCGATTGGCGACATTCAGTACTTC
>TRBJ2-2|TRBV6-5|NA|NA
CASSADRGELFF
TGTGCCAGCAGTGCAGATCGCGGGGAGCTGTTTTTT
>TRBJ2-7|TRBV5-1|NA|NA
CASSPPAYEQYF
TGCGCCAGCAGCCCACCAGCCTACGAGCAGTACTTC
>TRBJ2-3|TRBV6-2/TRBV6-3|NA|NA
CASSYPQGTQYF
TGTGCCAGCAGTTACCCCCAGGGGACGCAGTATTTT
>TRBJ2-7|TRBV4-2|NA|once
CASSQDWATFYEQYF
TGTGCCAGCAGCCAAGATTGGGCGACTTTCTACGAGCAGTACTTC
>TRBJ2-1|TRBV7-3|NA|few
CASSLTSDYNEQFF
TGTGCCAGCAGCTTAACTAGCGACTACAATGAGCAGTTCTTC
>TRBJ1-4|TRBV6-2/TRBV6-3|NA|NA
CASAEYDKLFF
TGTGCCAGCGCCGAGTACGATAAACTGTTTTTT
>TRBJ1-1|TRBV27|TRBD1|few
CASSLGTAKNTEAFF
TGTGCCAGCAGCCTTGGGACAGCCAAAAACACTGAAGCTTTCTTT
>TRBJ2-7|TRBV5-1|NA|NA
CASSPTGDPAYEQYF
TGCGCCAGCAGCCCGACAGGAGACCCGGCCTACGAGCAGTACTTC
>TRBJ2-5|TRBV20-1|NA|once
CSARVGTPRGETQYF
TGCAGTGCTAGAGTAGGAACTCCGAGGGGAGAGACCCAGTACTTC
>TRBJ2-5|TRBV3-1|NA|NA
CASSQTQKTAYNEQYF
TGTGCCAGCAGCCAAACTCAAAAGACTGCATACAATGAGCAGTACTTC
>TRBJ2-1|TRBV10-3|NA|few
CAISEANYNEQFF
TGTGCCATCAGTGAGGCCAACTACAATGAGCAGTTCTTC
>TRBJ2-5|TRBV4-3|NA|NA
CASSQDEFVETQYF
TGCGCCAGCAGCCAAGATGAGTTTGTGGAGACCCAGTACTTC
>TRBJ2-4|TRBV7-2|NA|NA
CASSLDGADPKLSKNIQYF
TGTGCCAGCAGCTTAGACGGCGCAGATCCCAAGTTGTCCAAAAACATTCAGTACTTC
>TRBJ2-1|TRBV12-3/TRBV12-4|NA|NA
CASNQQAVSYNEQFF
TGTGCCAGCAACCAGCAAGCGGTTTCCTACAATGAGCAGTTCTTC
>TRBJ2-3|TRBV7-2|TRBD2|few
CASSFGGRGTDTQYF
TGTGCCAGCAGCTTTGGCGGGAGGGGCACAGATACGCAGTATTTT
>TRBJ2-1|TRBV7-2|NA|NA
CASSTYVGEQFF
TGTGCCAGCAGCACATACGTGGGTGAGCAGTTCTTC
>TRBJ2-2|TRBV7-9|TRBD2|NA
CASSSLAGVHTGELFF
TGTGCCAGCAGCTCACTAGCGGGAGTACACACCGGGGAGCTGTTTTTT
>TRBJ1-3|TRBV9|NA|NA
CAREGNTIYF
TGTGCCAGGGAGGGAAACACCATATATTTT
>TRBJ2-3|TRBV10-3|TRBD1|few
CATSGQDSTDTQYF
TGTGCCACCTCGGGACAGGATAGCACAGATACGCAGTATTTT
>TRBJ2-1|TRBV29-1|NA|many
CSLGSGYEQFF
TGCAGCTTAGGATCGGGGTATGAGCAGTTCTTC
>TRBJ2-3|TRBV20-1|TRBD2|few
CSARVGTSGSRDTQYF
TGCAGTGCTAGAGTTGGGACTAGCGGGAGTAGAGATACGCAGTATTTT
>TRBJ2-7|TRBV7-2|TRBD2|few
CASSPWTSYEQYF
TGTGCCAGCAGCCCTTGGACTAGCTACGAGCAGTACTTC
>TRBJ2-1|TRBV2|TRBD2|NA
CASSVSGRGNEQFF
TGTGCCAGCAGTGTTAGCGGGAGAGGCAATGAGCAGTTCTTC
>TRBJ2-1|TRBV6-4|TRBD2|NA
CASSERGGIYNEQFF
TGTGCCAGCAGTGAGCGGGGGGGGATCTACAATGAGCAGTTCTTC
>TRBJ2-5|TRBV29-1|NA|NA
CSVEGGEQYF
TGCAGCGTTGAAGGGGGGGAGCAGTACTTC
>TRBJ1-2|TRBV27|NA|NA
CASSHSGGAYGYTF
TGTGCCAGCAGCCATTCCGGGGGGGCCTATGGCTACACCTTC
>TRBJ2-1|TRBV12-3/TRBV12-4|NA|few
CASSLEAHRGLNEQFF
TGTGCCAGCAGTTTAGAAGCCCATCGGGGCCTCAATGAGCAGTTCTTC
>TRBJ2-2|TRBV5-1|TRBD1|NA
CASDRGDTGELFF
TGCGCCAGCGACAGGGGGGACACCGGGGAGCTGTTTTTT
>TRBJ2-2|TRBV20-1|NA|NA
CSALQGTTGELFF
TGCAGTGCCCTACAGGGCACCACCGGGGAGCTGTTTTTT
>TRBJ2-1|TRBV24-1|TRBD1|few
CATSPPGGTDNEQFF
TGTGCCACCAGCCCCCCAGGGGGTACCGACAATGAGCAGTTCTTC